A selection of T cell receptor beta chains follows, all from one sample in a study of spatial heterogeneity in lung cancer. TCRdb re-called the 5' RACE reads with MiXCR, one entry per CDR3 protein. The sample includes 95,000 to 130,000 distinct CDR3 sequences, 9.5% to 15% of them seen just once. The sequencing here drew on PBMCs, taken at follow-up. The receptor set was obtained from a male donor with early-stage non-small cell lung cancer. Each CDR3 is given with its conserved first and last residue. The D gene is left open where the match is weak. The size of a clone is reported for some rows only, either as once, few or many, or as a class for expanded clones.

J gene: TRBJ1-5; V gene: TRBV20-1; D gene: -; clone size: few; CDR3 protein: CSATKPGNNQPQHF; CDR3 DNA: TGCAGTGCTACGAAGCCAGGGAACAATCAGCCCCAGCATTTT
J gene: TRBJ2-7; V gene: TRBV11-3; D gene: -; clone size: few; CDR3 protein: CASSAVGSVGTYEQYF; CDR3 DNA: TGTGCCAGCAGCGCCGTGGGTTCCGTGGGGACCTACGAGCAGTACTTC
J gene: TRBJ1-6; V gene: TRBV9; D gene: -; clone size: many; CDR3 protein: CASSVGGTGTSNSPLHF; CDR3 DNA: TGTGCCAGCAGCGTTGGCGGAACGGGGACTTCCAATTCACCCCTCCACTTT
J gene: TRBJ2-7; V gene: TRBV5-6; D gene: -; clone size: few; CDR3 protein: CASSARSGVLYEQYF; CDR3 DNA: TGTGCCAGCAGTGCCCGCTCCGGCGTTCTCTACGAGCAGTACTTC
J gene: TRBJ2-7; V gene: TRBV28; D gene: TRBD1; clone size: few; CDR3 protein: CASIQGGSYEQYF; CDR3 DNA: TGTGCCAGCATTCAAGGGGGCTCGTACGAGCAGTACTTC
J gene: TRBJ2-3; V gene: TRBV5-1; D gene: TRBD1; clone size: once; CDR3 protein: CASSLGGTGGTDTQYF; CDR3 DNA: TGCGCCAGCAGCTTGGGAGGGACAGGGGGCACAGATACGCAGTATTTT
J gene: TRBJ1-5; V gene: TRBV10-2; D gene: TRBD1; clone size: few; CDR3 protein: CASSYGQVNQPQHF; CDR3 DNA: TGCGCCAGCAGTTACGGACAGGTCAATCAGCCCCAGCATTTT
J gene: TRBJ2-6; V gene: TRBV28; D gene: -; clone size: few; CDR3 protein: CASSTNTPTGANVLTF; CDR3 DNA: TGTGCCAGCAGTACAAACACACCCACTGGGGCCAACGTCCTGACTTTC
J gene: TRBJ1-2; V gene: TRBV6-2/TRBV6-3; D gene: -; clone size: -; CDR3 protein: CASSYIENYGYTF; CDR3 DNA: TGTGCCAGCAGTTATATCGAGAACTATGGCTACACCTTC
J gene: TRBJ2-2; V gene: TRBV24-1; D gene: -; clone size: few; CDR3 protein: CATSDVGFGRNTGELFF; CDR3 DNA: TGTGCCACCAGTGATGTAGGTTTCGGGAGGAACACCGGGGAGCTGTTTTTT
J gene: TRBJ2-4; V gene: TRBV28; D gene: -; clone size: -; CDR3 protein: CASSLRTSGGAKNIQYF; CDR3 DNA: TGTGCCAGCAGTCTACGGACCAGCGGTGGAGCCAAAAACATTCAGTACTTC
J gene: TRBJ1-2; V gene: TRBV28; D gene: -; clone size: few; CDR3 protein: CASSPGGQVTYGYTF; CDR3 DNA: TGTGCCAGCAGTCCCGGGGGCCAGGTTACCTATGGCTACACCTTC
J gene: TRBJ2-3; V gene: TRBV6-6; D gene: -; clone size: few; CDR3 protein: CASSYSDSGQYF; CDR3 DNA: TGTGCCAGCAGTTACTCAGATTCGGGGCAGTATTTT
J gene: TRBJ2-5; V gene: TRBV3-1; D gene: -; clone size: few; CDR3 protein: CASSQPGVAEETQYF; CDR3 DNA: TGTGCCAGCAGCCAACCCGGGGTAGCGGAAGAGACCCAGTACTTC
J gene: TRBJ2-1; V gene: TRBV6-5; D gene: -; clone size: -; CDR3 protein: CARALGGRGNEQFF; CDR3 DNA: TGTGCCAGGGCCTTAGGGGGTCGGGGCAATGAGCAGTTCTTC
J gene: TRBJ2-7; V gene: TRBV28; D gene: -; clone size: many; CDR3 protein: CASTRTTAYYEQYF; CDR3 DNA: TGTGCCAGCACAAGAACTACAGCGTACTACGAGCAGTACTTC
J gene: TRBJ2-3; V gene: TRBV12-3/TRBV12-4; D gene: TRBD2; clone size: -; CDR3 protein: CASSSPLRGEFTDTQYF; CDR3 DNA: TGTGCCAGCAGTTCGCCGCTGCGGGGGGAGTTCACAGATACGCAGTATTTT
J gene: TRBJ1-2; V gene: TRBV6-2/TRBV6-3; D gene: -; clone size: few; CDR3 protein: CASSPSTAYYGYTF; CDR3 DNA: TGTGCCAGCAGTCCGTCGACAGCGTACTATGGCTACACCTTC
J gene: TRBJ1-5; V gene: TRBV12-3/TRBV12-4; D gene: -; clone size: many; CDR3 protein: CASSMRGHNQPQHF; CDR3 DNA: TGTGCCAGCAGTATGAGGGGTCACAATCAGCCCCAGCATTTT
J gene: TRBJ2-2; V gene: TRBV14; D gene: TRBD2; clone size: few; CDR3 protein: CASSPLLAGPYTGELFF; CDR3 DNA: TGTGCCAGCAGCCCCCTTCTAGCGGGTCCCTACACCGGGGAGCTGTTTTTT
J gene: TRBJ1-3; V gene: TRBV3-1; D gene: TRBD1; clone size: once; CDR3 protein: CASSLRTGSIFSGNTIYF; CDR3 DNA: TGTGCCAGCAGCCTTAGGACAGGGAGCATATTCTCTGGAAACACCATATATTTT
J gene: TRBJ1-6; V gene: TRBV7-2; D gene: -; clone size: -; CDR3 protein: CASSLKLSNSPLHF; CDR3 DNA: TGTGCCAGCAGCTTAAAACTGTCTAATTCACCCCTCCACTTT
J gene: TRBJ1-5; V gene: TRBV25-1; D gene: TRBD1; clone size: many; CDR3 protein: CASRQGNQPQHF; CDR3 DNA: TGTGCCAGCAGACAGGGGAATCAGCCCCAGCATTTT